This T cell receptor beta chain was recorded in a study of CD8 T cells in ankylosing spondylitis. The CDR3 runs to 11 residues. Germline V gene data show CDR1 as MNHEY and CDR2 as SMNVEV (reference sequence). Trimming pared 7 bases from V and 7 bases from J, leaving 8 bases between. A single record per CDR3 protein comes from TCRdb applying MiXCR to the 5' RACE reads. The sample gives roughly 280,000 distinct CDR3 sequences, around 18% of which show up once; 7.8% is in the top ten. This clonotype was recorded at least ten times. What was sequenced was blood, either unsorted or a sorted T cell fraction (not recorded which). The clonotype was recovered from a male donor with ankylosing spondylitis or in good health (not recorded which). The chain joins TRBV27 to TRBJ2-1; D is ambiguous. Here the CDR3 reads CASTLANEQFF. The CDR3 DNA is TGTGCCAGCACTCTTGCGAATGAGCAGTTCTTC.